The T cell receptor beta chain under discussion was sequenced for a study of blood T cell repertoires in COVID-19. About the research overall: From T cells, B-cell-depleted T cells, or PBMCs came the material, which was cDNA or gDNA.

The CDR3 is 15 residues long. V was clipped by 2 bases and J by 6 bases; unmatched bases: 6. CDR1 is SGDLS, CDR2 YYNGEE, per germline. In Cohort 3, a recovered donor had either two negative PCRs, clearance, or symptom resolution. Original processing notes: Estimated nucleated cell counts came from reference gene primer amplification. Clones were sequenced by immunoSEQ multiplex PCR, and TCRdb holds only the in-frame ones, with some missing. D and trimming come from the DNA, and the V and J calls and clone size come from that table. The data contain a few hundred thousand clones, 87% of them seen just once; the ten biggest clones take up approximately 5.2%.

The specimen was PBMCs or T cells enriched from blood (not recorded which). This clonotype was sampled from a woman in her thirties who had recovered from COVID-19. The chain couples TRBV9 to TRBJ2-3, with 10 bases lining up with TRBD2. DNA for the CDR3: TGTGCCAGCAGCGTCGGGACTAGCGTTCAGGATACGCAGTATTTT. Translated: CASSVGTSVQDTQYF.